These 9 T cell receptor beta chains were sequenced from one sample in a study of Graves' ophthalmopathy and Graves' hyperthyroidism. Beta-chain TCR CDR3 regions were amplified from RNA transcripts. An opening RT-PCR round employed HTBI primers and preceded a second-round multiplex PCR. Using its own MiXCR run on the multiplex PCR reads, TCRdb lists one record per CDR3 protein. The sample carries under 200,000 distinct CDR3 sequences, 30% to 45% recorded once. Sequencing was carried out using peripheral blood. The receptor source for this set is a middle-aged woman with Graves' ophthalmopathy.

This clonotype was counted at least ten times. The chain couples TRBV27 to TRBJ1-2, with D perhaps TRBD1 (5 bases). The length of the CDR3 is 14 residues. The V and J ends lost 2 bases and 8 bases respectively, with 15 bases between them. CDR1 is MNHEY and CDR2 is SMNVEV in the germline V gene (reference sequence). The CDR3 DNA reads TGTGCCAGCAGTTTACGGGGGGGGAAATACGGCTACACCTTC. Its translation is CASSLRGGKYGYTF.

This clonotype came up many times. DNA of the CDR3: TGCGCCAGCAGCTTGGACCGCTATGGCTACACCTTC. Translation gives CASSLDRYGYTF. The genes are TRBV5-1 and TRBJ1-2; D call uncertain. The CDR3 length is 12 residues. V lost 0 bases and J lost 4, with 4 bases in between. The germline CDR1 and CDR2 sequences are SGHRS and YFSETQ.

This clonotype was counted once. The CDR3 spells CASSFFNNSPLHF. The CDR3 DNA reads as TGTGCCAGCAGCTTCTTTAATAATTCACCCCTCCACTTT. This chain uses TRBV7-8 with TRBJ1-6; D gene unclear. CDR1 is SGHVS and CDR2 is FQNEAQ in the germline V gene. The V gene lost 3 bases and the J gene lost 5 bases, with 5 bases spanning the gap. The CDR3 sequence is 13 residues long.

This clonotype was observed at least ten times. This chain joins TRBV28 and TRBJ1-5; D is possibly TRBD1 (5 bases). V gave up 2 bases and J gave up 2 bases, with 10 bases separating them. Germline CDR1 and CDR2: MDHEN and SYDVKM. The CDR3 is 15 residues long. The chain's CDR3 is CASSLPGGGNQPQHF. The CDR3 nucleotides read TGTGCCAGCAGTTTACCGGGGGGTGGCAATCAGCCCCAGCATTTT. Full variable domain (remainder filled in from reference TRBV28 and TRBJ1-5): DVKVTQSSRYLVKRTGEKVFLECVQDMDHENMFWYRQDPGLGLRLIYFSYDVKMKEKGDIPEGYSVSREKKERFSLILESASTNQTSMYLCASSLPGGGNQPQHFGDGTRLSIL.

This clonotype was observed many times. The chain is built from TRBV5-1 and TRBJ1-2, with D perhaps matching TRBD1 (6 bases). CDR3 length equals 12 residues. Germline V gene sequence: CDR1 SGHRS, CDR2 YFSETQ. Trimming removed 4 bases at V and 4 bases at J, with 8 bases between. CDR3 nucleotides: TGCGCCAGCAGCCCGACAGGCTATGGCTACACCTTC. This gives the protein CASSPTGYGYTF.

The chain employs TRBV30 and TRBJ1-5; D perhaps matches TRBD1 (5 bases). V was trimmed by 2 bases and J by 2 bases, leaving 13 bases between them. Germline values: CDR1 GTSNPN, CDR2 SVGIG (reference sequence). The CDR3 is 15 amino acids. The CDR3 region has the DNA TGTGCCTGGAGTATCTCCGACAGTGGCAATCAGCCCCAGCATTTT. The encoded protein is CAWSISDSGNQPQHF.

This clonotype was found many times. The chain uses TRBV4-1 and TRBJ1-1; TRBD1 matches 7 bases. Germline loops: CDR1 MGHRA, CDR2 YSYEKL. The CDR3 consists of 16 residues. The V and J ends lost 0 bases and 3 bases, in that order; junction bases with no gene match: 7. This CDR3 reads CASSQDQRQGYTEAFF. CDR3 bases: TGCGCCAGCAGCCAAGATCAGAGACAGGGCTACACTGAAGCTTTCTTT.

This chain joins TRBV24-1 and TRBJ2-7; possible D gene TRBD1, 5 bases. Germline V gene lookup returns CDR1 KGHDR and CDR2 SFDVKD. The CDR3 is made up of 12 amino acids. V was shortened by 5 bases and J by 3 bases, with 7 bases between the two germline ends. The CDR3 loop is CATSGQIYEQYF. The CDR3 DNA is TGTGCCACCAGTGGACAGATCTACGAGCAGTACTTC.

This clonotype was observed at least ten times. The chain links TRBV5-1 to TRBJ2-7; no reliable D call. CDR1 is SGHRS and CDR2 is YFSETQ in the germline V gene. With 1 base removed from V and 2 bases from J, the gap between germline ends came to 7 bases. The CDR3 has 13 residues. The CDR3 nucleotides read TGCGCCAGCAGCTTGCCGGGCACCTACGAGCAGTACTTC. This translates into CASSLPGTYEQYF. The variable domain in full, completed from reference TRBV5-1 and TRBJ2-7, reads KAGVTQTPRYLIKTRGQQVTLSCSPISGHRSVSWYQQTPGQGLQFLFEYFSETQRNKGNFPGRFSGRQFSNSRSEMNVSTLELGDSALYLCASSLPGTYEQYFGPGTRLTVT.